One and the same sample provided the 17 T cell receptor beta chains below, sequenced in a study of T cells expressing NK-cell markers. Reanalyzing the 5' RACE reads, TCRdb keeps one entry per CDR3 protein, without DNA. This repertoire includes 400,000 to 450,000 distinct CDR3 sequences. The sequencing sample was made of blood T cells: a sorted CD56 or NKG2C T cell subset, CD4+ or CD8+ T cells, or bulk PBMC T cells (not recorded which). The receptor set was obtained from a woman between 18 and 75 years old in good health.

The rearrangement uses TRBV6-1 and TRBJ2-3; checking the TCRdb D call of TRBD2 is not possible without DNA. The CDR3 consists of 15 residues. Looked up from germline, CDR1 is MNHNS and CDR2 is SASEGT. The CDR3 reads CASSVSGGAGDTQYF.

CDR3 protein: CASRGGTEAFF. This sequence joins TRBV5-1 and TRBJ1-1. The CDR3 runs 11 residues. Germline assignment: CDR1 SGHRS and CDR2 YFSETQ.

The chain couples TRBV30 to TRBJ2-2; TCRdb's D gene call, TRBD2, goes unchecked for lack of DNA. Germline lookup yields CDR1 GTSNPN and CDR2 SVGIG (reference sequence). CDR3 length equals 15 residues. This chain's CDR3 is CAWSTNWGPRGELFF.

The chain recombines TRBV7-8 with TRBJ2-1; TCRdb indicates TRBD2, and absent DNA this call remains unverified. This CDR3 region has 14 residues. CDR1 is SGHVS and CDR2 is FQNEAQ in the germline V gene. CDR3 residues: CASSPGLVYNEQFF.

The chain uses TRBV5-1 and TRBJ1-4; absent DNA, TCRdb's TRBD1 call cannot be checked. The CDR3 is 15 amino acids. Germline assignment: CDR1 SGHRS and CDR2 YFSETQ. The chain's CDR3 is CASREWTGPNEKLFF.

The rearrangement uses TRBV20-1 and TRBJ2-7; TCRdb picks TRBD2, but there is no DNA to check that call. The germline V gene encodes CDR1 DFQATT and CDR2 SNEGSKA (reference sequence). The CDR3 extends over 15 amino acids. This CDR3 reads CSARPPRLAEYEQYF.

This chain connects TRBV7-3 to TRBJ2-7; TCRdb gives TRBD1 as the D gene, but with no DNA this cannot be confirmed. Per the germline V gene, CDR1 is SGHTA and CDR2 is FQGTGA. CDR3 size: 14 residues. CDR3 sequence reads: CASSLTGTPGEQYF.

V and J are TRBV4-2 and TRBJ1-1. This CDR3 spans 15 amino acids. The germline CDR1 and CDR2 sequences are LGHNA and YNFKEQ. CDR3 amino acids: CASSQVWGVNTEAFF.

The V and J genes are TRBV9 and TRBJ2-1; TCRdb indicates TRBD1, and absent DNA this call remains unverified. Germline V gene sequence: CDR1 SGDLS, CDR2 YYNGEE. CDR3 length: 19 amino acids. The CDR3 here is CASSVPTGGGTGGYNEQFF.

This chain uses TRBV3-1 with TRBJ1-6; TCRdb designates TRBD1, a call that cannot be tested without DNA. The CDR3 length is 14 residues. Germline loops: CDR1 LGHDT, CDR2 YNNKEL (reference sequence). CDR3 sequence reads: CASSPRTGNSPLHF.

The CDR3 region is CASRPRTSVTQYF. The chain employs TRBV6-2 or TRBV6-3 and TRBJ2-5; TCRdb selects TRBD2, and the lack of DNA leaves this call unchecked. The CDR3 extends over 13 amino acids. Looked up from germline, CDR1 is MNHEY and CDR2 is SVGEGT.

The rearrangement uses TRBV2 and TRBJ1-4; TCRdb selects TRBD1, and the lack of DNA leaves this call unchecked. The CDR3 is 14 residues long. Per the germline V gene, CDR1 is SNHLY and CDR2 is FYNNEI. CDR3 sequence: CASRGQVSNEKLFF.

J is TRBJ2-2 and V is TRBV7-6; there is no DNA to check the TCRdb D call of TRBD2. This CDR3 is 16 amino acids long. Germline CDR1 reads SGHVS; CDR2 reads FNYEAQ. The CDR3 loop is CASSLAIAGVTGELFF.

The chain recombines TRBV6-2 or TRBV6-3 with TRBJ2-2; TCRdb outputs TRBD1, but without DNA this stays unchecked. This CDR3 has 15 residues. Per the germline V gene, CDR1 is MNHEY and CDR2 is SVGEGT. This CDR3 is CASSYNTGISGELFF.

The chain employs TRBV6-5 and TRBJ2-7; the D call of TRBD1 rests on TCRdb alone, since no DNA is present to check it. The germline CDR1 and CDR2 sequences are MNHEY and SVGAGI. The CDR3 extends over 11 amino acids. The CDR3 reads CASSTRGEQYF.

The chain carries TRBV6-1 and TRBJ2-4; the TRBD1 assignment by TCRdb is unverifiable without DNA. The CDR3 extends over 13 amino acids. Germline loops: CDR1 MNHNS, CDR2 SASEGT. CDR3 sequence reads: CASREGVKNIQYF.

The chain is built from TRBV18 and TRBJ2-3; the TRBD2 assignment by TCRdb is unverifiable without DNA. CDR3 length: 13 amino acids. CDR1 KGHSH and CDR2 LQKENI come from the germline V gene. CDR3 region: CASSPEVGDTQYF.